The clone carrying this T cell receptor (beta chain) was detected only a few times. This sample is drawn from a study of blood T cell repertoires in COVID-19. Study as a whole: Whether acute or convalescent, the COVID-19 samples came from the United States, Italy and Spain. Sources were T cells, B-cell-depleted T cells, or PBMCs; the material itself was cDNA or gDNA.

Per the authors' pipeline: Amplification from reference gene primers served as the basis for estimated nucleated cell counts. Sequencing was performed with immunoSEQ multiplex PCR; in TCRdb, only in-frame clones are kept and a portion is missing. Clone size and V and J calls were adopted from that table, with D and trimming inferred from the DNA. This table holds 200,000 to 300,000 clones, around four fifths found once. CDR3 length: 15 residues. Germline V gene data show CDR1 as SGHRS and CDR2 as YFSETQ. After removal of 5 bases from V and 2 bases from J, the junction contained 4 bases not matched to a gene.

The source is an older woman with active or convalescent COVID-19. The chain joins TRBV5-1 to TRBJ1-2; 12 bases agree with TRBD1. Sample: peripheral blood. The CDR3 reads CASRPGTGGNYGYTF. CDR3 sequence (DNA): TGCGCCAGCAGACCCGGGACAGGGGGCAACTATGGCTACACCTTC.